This TCR beta chain was recovered during a study of blood T cell repertoires in COVID-19. Study information: The origin of the acute and convalescent COVID-19 samples was the United States, Italy and Spain. T cells, B-cell-depleted T cells, or PBMCs provided the cDNA or gDNA that served as material.

Authors' data handling: Reference gene primer amplification in the assay estimated nucleated cell counts. The repertoire was sequenced with immunoSEQ multiplex PCR; TCRdb's copy has only in-frame clones and lacks some. That table is the source of V, J and clone size, and D and trimming were worked out from the DNA. The profile shows about 300,000 clones, roughly 87% of them singletons. The V and J ends lost 3 bases and 5 bases respectively, with 11 bases between them. Looked up from germline, CDR1 is LNHDA and CDR2 is SQIVND (reference sequence). The CDR3 covers 13 residues. The chain joins TRBV19 to TRBJ2-7; D gene ambiguous. The sequenced sample was peripheral blood. The TCR originated in a man aged 18 to 29 with active or convalescent COVID-19. CDR3 residues: CASSMYETNEQYF. CDR3 DNA: TGTGCCAGTAGTATGTATGAGACAAACGAGCAGTACTTC.